The following is a T cell receptor (beta chain) sequence with its context. The record originates from a study of OX40 agonist ivuxolimab in advanced cancers. The overall study: The study treated patients with ivuxolimab, an agonistic anti-OX40 (CD134) antibody. Patients received ivuxolimab, an intravenous treatment, every 2 weeks at 0.01 to 10 mg/kg. Therapy given before enrollment (anti-PD-1, anti-PD-L1 or anti-CTLA-4) was allowed, and over 35% had some.

Using immunoSEQ multiplex PCR, the repertoire was profiled, and TCRdb retains in-frame clones only, with some absent. The sample carries about 12,000 clones, 80% to 85% recorded once. The sample in question was CD4+ or CD8+ T cells sorted from blood, obtained in a trial of the OX40 agonist ivuxolimab. The sequence was obtained from an adult with an advanced solid tumor such as melanoma, head and neck, liver or kidney cancer.

CDR3 in amino acids: CASSLGGDQPQHF. The CDR3 DNA sequence: TGTGCCAGCAGTTTGGGCGGGGATCAGCCCCAGCATTTT. The chain recombines TRBV27 with TRBJ1-5; D not certain. V dropped 3 bases and J dropped 5 bases, with 8 bases sitting between them. This CDR3 has 13 residues. Per germline, CDR1 MNHEY and CDR2 SMNVEV (reference sequence).